Each of the 30 T cell receptor beta chains below was sequenced from the same sample in a study of T cell responses to AZD1222 COVID-19 vaccine. Some clones are missing from TCRdb's copy, which holds only in-frame ones; the method was immunoSEQ multiplex PCR. This sample carries about 150,000 clones, 87% of them seen once, and the ten largest clones take about a tenth. The input for sequencing was peripheral blood, taken 28 days after the second AZD1222 dose. These receptors all stem from an adult who received the AZD1222 COVID-19 vaccine.

The genes are TRBV19 and TRBJ2-7; D is possibly TRBD1 or TRBD2 (5 bases each). Germline V gene lookup returns CDR1 LNHDA and CDR2 SQIVND (reference sequence). The CDR3 is made up of 16 amino acids. V gave up 5 bases and J gave up 3 bases, with 20 bases separating them. In nucleotides, the CDR3 is TGTGCCAGTAGTCAGGGCCTTAATGAGGGTTACTACGAGCAGTACTTC. It is translated as CASSQGLNEGYYEQYF.

The gene calls are TRBV2 and TRBJ2-5; 8 bases fit TRBD2. From germline, CDR1 is SNHLY and CDR2 FYNNEI. The V gene end was trimmed by 4 bases and the J gene end by 2 bases; junction bases not matched to a gene: 0. The CDR3 consists of 13 residues. The DNA of the CDR3 is TGTGCCAGCAGTGCTAGCGGGCAAGAGACCCAGTACTTC. Translation gives CASSASGQETQYF.

The chain has TRBV27 and TRBJ2-1; D may be TRBD1 or TRBD2 (5 bases each). Trimming removed 5 bases from V and 5 bases from J, with 19 bases in between. CDR1 is MNHEY and CDR2 is SMNVEV in the germline V gene (reference sequence). The CDR3 has 16 amino acids. The CDR3 DNA is TGTGCCAGCAGTCCTCCTTCCTCGGGACGGCACAATGAGCAGTTCTTC. Protein product: CASSPPSSGRHNEQFF.

The rearrangement joins TRBV9 to TRBJ2-1; 7 bases line up with TRBD2. Germline V lookup: CDR1 SGDLS, CDR2 YYNGEE. Trimming took 3 bases from V and 6 from J; bases not matched to a gene: 6. The CDR3 totals 14 residues. The DNA of the CDR3 is TGTGCCAGCAGCGAGGGCCCGGGAGGCAATGAGCAGTTCTTC. Translating gives CASSEGPGGNEQFF.

V usage is TRBV28 and J usage is TRBJ2-2, with 7 positions matching TRBD1. This CDR3 spans 14 amino acids. Germline CDR1 MDHEN, CDR2 SYDVKM. Losses at the gene ends were 4 bases for V and 3 bases for J; bases not matched to a gene: 2. CDR3 residues: CASSSQGYTGELFF. CDR3 DNA sequence: TGTGCCAGCAGTTCACAGGGGTACACCGGGGAGCTGTTTTTT.

The rearrangement uses TRBV19 and TRBJ2-7, with 7 bases identical to TRBD1. This CDR3 region has 13 residues. The V segment lost 5 bases and the J segment 7 bases; nucleotides outside the gene matches: 8. The V gene's germline CDR1 is LNHDA and CDR2 SQIVND (reference sequence). CDR3 loop: CASSQNRGEEQYF. In nucleotides, the CDR3 is TGTGCCAGTAGTCAGAACAGGGGTGAGGAGCAGTACTTC. Full variable domain (missing parts from reference TRBV19 and TRBJ2-7): DGGITQSPKYLFRKEGQNVTLSCEQNLNHDAMYWYRQDPGQGLRLIYYSQIVNDFQKGDIAEGYSVSREKKESFPLTVTSAQKNPTAFYLCASSQNRGEEQYFGPGTRLTVT.

This clone was seen more than once but under ten times. This chain links TRBV12-3 or TRBV12-4 with TRBJ1-1; no reliable D call. The CDR3 is made up of 13 amino acids. V was pared by 6 bases and J by 1 base, with 9 bases between. CDR3 bases: TGTGCCAGCAGCCAACAGAGGAACACTGAAGCTTTCTTT. Protein sequence: CASSQQRNTEAFF.

The rearrangement joins TRBV28 to TRBJ1-2; possibly TRBD1 for D (6 bases). The CDR3 sequence is 17 residues long. V lost 5 bases, J lost 4 bases, and 23 bases lay in between. Germline V gene lookup returns CDR1 MDHEN and CDR2 SYDVKM. Written as DNA, the CDR3 is TGTGCCAGCAGTCTGAGTTCGGGGGGCGCAGATTCCTATGGCTACACCTTC. This gives the protein CASSLSSGGADSYGYTF.

The rearrangement links TRBV7-3 to TRBJ2-1; 7 bases fit TRBD2. V lost 2 bases to trimming and J lost 9 bases; unmatched junction nucleotides: 4. The CDR3 is 13 amino acids. Germline loops: CDR1 SGHTA, CDR2 FQGTGA. The DNA for the CDR3 is TGTGCCAGCAGCTTAGCGGGAGTTGGTGAGCAGTTCTTC. Its translation is CASSLAGVGEQFF.

The V gene is TRBV3-1 (or the pseudogene TRBV3-2), the J gene TRBJ2-3; the D call may be TRBD1 or TRBD2 (6 bases each). The CDR3 runs 14 residues. The germline V gene encodes CDR1 LGHDT and CDR2 YNNKEL (reference sequence). Between the trimmed V and J ends, which lost 5 bases and 7 bases, there was a span of 16 bases. Here the CDR3 reads CASSDQGRPYTQYF. In DNA, the CDR3 is TGTGCCAGCAGCGATCAGGGGAGGCCGTATACGCAGTATTTT.

The chain has TRBV19 and TRBJ1-2; tentatively, D is TRBD1 (6 bases). CDR1 and CDR2 from the germline V gene are LNHDA and SQIVND (reference sequence). This CDR3 has 15 residues. Trimming shortened V by 10 bases and J by 4 bases, and 22 bases separated the two germline ends. The CDR3 DNA follows: TGTGCCACCGGAAGAGGCGGGGGGGGCGCCTATGGCTACACCTTC. It encodes CATGRGGGGAYGYTF.

V gene TRBV5-1 combines with J gene TRBJ1-4; tentatively, D is TRBD1 (6 bases). The CDR3 loop spans 14 amino acids. Germline V gives CDR1 SGHRS, CDR2 YFSETQ. V dropped 1 base and J dropped 6 bases, with 10 bases sitting between them. Here the CDR3 reads CASSLSSGDEKLFF. Here the CDR3 DNA reads TGCGCCAGCAGCTTGTCGTCAGGGGATGAAAAACTGTTTTTT.

This chain connects TRBV9 to TRBJ2-7; a weak D match, TRBD2 (6 bases). Germline V gives CDR1 SGDLS, CDR2 YYNGEE. Trimming left V 0 bases short and J 1 base short, with 8 bases between. The CDR3 covers 14 residues. CDR3 sequence reads: CASSVDLASYEQYF. The DNA of the CDR3 is TGTGCCAGCAGCGTAGACCTAGCGTCCTACGAGCAGTACTTC.

As regards this clone: At the DNA level, this CDR3 is encoded by other sequences in the same sample as well. DNA of the CDR3: TGCGCCAGCAGCCGCGACAGCTATGGCTACACCTTC. Amino acids: CASSRDSYGYTF. The V gene is TRBV5-1, the J gene TRBJ1-2, with D perhaps matching TRBD1 (5 bases). The CDR3 spans 12 residues. Per the germline V gene, CDR1 is SGHRS and CDR2 is YFSETQ. Trimming shortened V by 4 bases and J by 4 bases, and 8 bases separated the two germline ends.

This clone was seen once. This sequence joins TRBV4-2 and TRBJ2-1; D remains ambiguous. V lost 2 bases and J 8 bases, leaving 13 bases between the germline ends. Germline V gives CDR1 LGHNA, CDR2 YNFKEQ. The CDR3 covers 14 residues. The CDR3 DNA is TGTGCCAGCAGCCAAATGATGGGCGCGGATGAGCAGTTCTTC. It yields the protein CASSQMMGADEQFF.

V gene TRBV6-5 combines with J gene TRBJ2-1, with TRBD1 matching 8 bases. V dropped 2 bases and J dropped 6; count of bases not matched to a gene: 9. The length of the CDR3 is 16 residues. Looked up from germline, CDR1 is MNHEY and CDR2 is SVGAGI. The CDR3 bases are TGTGCCAGCAGTTACGGCGCAGGGGGCGTTTTCAATGAGCAGTTCTTC. It codes for CASSYGAGGVFNEQFF.

This rearrangement joins TRBV9 to TRBJ2-3; 9 bases line up with TRBD2. Germline lookup yields CDR1 SGDLS and CDR2 YYNGEE. Unmatched junction bases numbered 10, after V lost 4 bases and J lost 4 bases. The CDR3 is 16 residues long. CDR3 bases: TGTGCCAGCAGCTCCAGGGGCGGGAGGGCCGCAGATACGCAGTATTTT. This gives the protein CASSSRGGRAADTQYF. Combining the CDR3 with reference TRBV9 and TRBJ2-3 gives the whole variable domain DSGVTQTPKHLITATGQRVTLRCSPRSGDLSVYWYQQSLDQGLQFLIQYYNGEERAKGNILERFSAQQFPDLHSELNLSSLELGDSALYFCASSSRGGRAADTQYFGPGTRLTVL.

The chain is built from TRBV28 and TRBJ2-7; 11 bases fit TRBD2. Germline V CDR1 and CDR2: MDHEN, SYDVKM. CDR3 length: 16 residues. V shed 4 bases and J 7 bases; nucleotides not matched to a gene: 12. CDR3 in DNA: TGTGCCAGCAGTTCTCCGGGTAGCGGGAGGGCGAGAGAGCAGTACTTC. Translating gives CASSSPGSGRAREQYF.

The chain couples TRBV2 to TRBJ2-5; no definite D call. The germline V gene encodes CDR1 SNHLY and CDR2 FYNNEI. V was pared by 6 bases and J by 5 bases, with 7 bases between. The CDR3 totals 11 residues. CDR3 in amino acids: CASSLLETQYF. In DNA form, the CDR3 reads TGTGCCAGCAGCCTACTCGAGACCCAGTACTTC.

The gene calls are TRBV4-1 and TRBJ1-2; D may be TRBD1 (5 bases). CDR1 and CDR2 from the germline V gene are MGHRA and YSYEKL. CDR3 length equals 15 residues. The ends were cut back, 0 bases at V and 2 bases at J, with 10 bases in the middle. The CDR3 reads CASSQDEGINYGYTF. The CDR3 coding sequence is TGCGCCAGCAGCCAAGATGAGGGGATAAACTATGGCTACACCTTC.

Comment on this clone: A much larger clone lies one base from this, so it may be a read error. J is TRBJ2-1 and V is TRBV7-2; weak D call: TRBD2 (7 bases). The CDR3 is 13 residues long. Germline CDR1 reads SGHTA; CDR2 reads FQGNSA. The CDR3 sequence is CVSSLGGAPKQFF. The CDR3 coding sequence is TGTGTCAGCAGCTTAGGGGGGGCACCTAAGCAGTTCTTC.

The rearrangement links TRBV12-3 or TRBV12-4 to TRBJ1-4, with D unresolved. This CDR3 is 11 amino acids long. The V gene lost 3 bases and the J gene lost 7 bases, with 3 bases spanning the gap. CDR3 nucleotide sequence: TGTGCCAGCAGTTTGAGTGAAAAACTGTTTTTT. Translated: CASSLSEKLFF.

This clone is a singleton in its sample. The chain uses TRBV28 and TRBJ1-1; maybe TRBD1 (5 bases). V was shortened by 6 bases and J by 5 bases, with 19 bases between the two germline ends. Germline V gene data show CDR1 as MDHEN and CDR2 as SYDVKM. There are 15 residues in the CDR3. The CDR3 is CASRPSGAVGTEAFF. For the CDR3, the DNA is TGTGCCAGCAGGCCAAGTGGGGCGGTGGGAACTGAAGCTTTCTTT.

This clone was seen once. The chain employs TRBV6-2 or TRBV6-3 and TRBJ2-1; D remains unclear. Per the germline V gene, CDR1 is MNHEY and CDR2 is SVGEGT. Trimming left V 2 bases short and J 9 bases short, with 5 bases between. The CDR3 contains 11 residues. The CDR3 region has the DNA TGTGCCAGCAGTTACAAGGTTGAGCAGTTCTTC. It translates to CASSYKVEQFF.

J is TRBJ2-1 and V is TRBV9; D gene ambiguous. Trimming removed 3 bases from V and 4 bases from J, with 5 bases in between. Germline values: CDR1 SGDLS, CDR2 YYNGEE. The length of the CDR3 is 12 residues. The CDR3 DNA is TGTGCCAGCAGCGCGTTGTACAATGAGCAGTTCTTC. Translated, it gives CASSALYNEQFF.

This clone was detected only a few times. V and J are TRBV10-1 and TRBJ1-2, with 10 bases fitting TRBD1. In germline, CDR1 is WNHNN, CDR2 SYGVQD (reference sequence). The CDR3 contains 14 residues. V shed 2 bases and J 8 bases; nucleotides not matched to a gene: 5. Here the CDR3 DNA reads TGCGCCAGCAGTGAGCCGGGACAGGGGATCGGCTACACCTTC. Amino acids: CASSEPGQGIGYTF.

The genes are TRBV6-2 or TRBV6-3 and TRBJ2-7, with TRBD2 matching 9 bases. Germline lookup yields CDR1 MNHEY and CDR2 SVGEGT. J gave up 4 bases and V 4 bases, and 11 bases lay outside the gene matches. This CDR3 contains 16 residues. The CDR3: CASSWLLAGQGYEQYF. For the CDR3, the DNA is TGTGCCAGCAGTTGGCTACTAGCGGGCCAAGGGTACGAGCAGTACTTC.

The CDR3 DNA follows: TGTGCCAGCAGGCCGGACAGTGACACCGGGGAGCTGTTTTTT. It codes for CASRPDSDTGELFF. The chain combines TRBV2 with TRBJ2-2; the D gene is possibly TRBD1 (6 bases). V was cut by 6 bases and J by 3 bases, with 11 bases left in between. CDR1 SNHLY and CDR2 FYNNEI come from the germline V gene. This CDR3 spans 14 amino acids.

This clone was picked up one time. The CDR3 DNA sequence: TGTGCCAGCAGCCACCGACTAGCCCCAGATACGCAGTATTTT. It translates to CASSHRLAPDTQYF. This chain joins TRBV7-9 and TRBJ2-3, with TRBD2 matching 7 bases. Germline CDR1 and CDR2: SEHNR and FQNEAQ (reference sequence). The CDR3 runs to 14 residues. The ends lost 5 bases at V and 4 bases at J; junction bases unmatched: 6.

In its sample, this clone was seen a few times. The rearrangement links TRBV25-1 to TRBJ2-1; the D gene is possibly TRBD2 (5 bases). Germline V lookup: CDR1 MGHDK, CDR2 SYGVNS. The CDR3 extends over 16 amino acids. Trimming stripped 4 bases from V and 3 bases from J, with 16 bases between. The CDR3 region is CASSGFPGTHYNEQFF. The CDR3, as DNA: TGTGCCAGCAGTGGTTTTCCGGGAACTCACTACAATGAGCAGTTCTTC.